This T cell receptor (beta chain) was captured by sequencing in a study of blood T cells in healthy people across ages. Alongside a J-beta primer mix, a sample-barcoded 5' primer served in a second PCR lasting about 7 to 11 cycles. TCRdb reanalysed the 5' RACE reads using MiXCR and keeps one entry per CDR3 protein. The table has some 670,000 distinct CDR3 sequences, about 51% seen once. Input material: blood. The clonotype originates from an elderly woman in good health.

CDR3 protein: CASSSQAGVMADTQYF. DNA of the CDR3: TGTGCCAGCAGTTCTCAAGCGGGGGTAATGGCAGATACGCAGTATTTT. J is TRBJ2-3 and V is TRBV12-3 or TRBV12-4, with TRBD2 matching over 8 bases. Trimming cost V 4 bases and J 4 bases; bases outside gene matches: 10. CDR3 length: 16 amino acids.